This T cell receptor (beta chain) was recovered during a study of cytomegalovirus exposure and HLA in healthy donors. General observations from the study: When a later analysis compared HLA-associated TCR beta chains with equally common others, the HLA-associated chains turned out to be more clonally expanded and to have lower generation probabilities. It was only CMV serostatus that was available as immune exposure information. Earlier analysis yielded a pattern in which most TCR beta V segments were productive about 87% or about 30% of the time.

V was shortened by 8 bases and J by 2 bases, with 12 bases between the two germline ends. The CDR3 runs to 13 residues. Germline V lookup: CDR1 MDHEN, CDR2 SYDVKM. As to this clone: Its antigen is still unknown.

PCR was performed using 60 Vbeta and 13 Jbeta primers. Repertoires were generated with immunoSEQ multiplex PCR, while TCRdb's copy carries only in-frame clones and drops some. The table lists about 150,000 clones, around 75% of them singletons. This TCR came from a man aged 25-45 years in good health and CMV-seropositive. Source material: PBMCs. This chain connects TRBV28 to TRBJ1-2; D unclear. The CDR3 DNA is TGTGCCAGCGCAACGTCCGGGAACTATGGCTACACCTTC. Residues: CASATSGNYGYTF.